Reported below is one T cell receptor beta chain. Its antigen specificity is not known. There are no base qualities to consult, and no much larger clone falls within one base. The library was produced with the immunoSEQ multiplex PCR assay. The multiplex PCR relied on a mix of 60 forward primers for TCR Vbeta segments and 13 reverse primers for TCR Jbeta segments. The CDR3 region of rearranged TCR beta genes was amplified from genomic DNA with a multiplex PCR assay. The Illumina HiSeq System was used to sequence the amplified TCR beta libraries as 87-base-pair reads. The authors' pipeline ran thus. Across the 700 or so repertoires, a later analysis counted about 81 million unique TCR beta chains, roughly 11 million of which were shared by at least two donors. To remove PCR and sequencing errors, raw reads were error-corrected and collapsed into unique sequences using a nearest-neighbor algorithm that merged closely related sequences. To assign V, D and J gene segments, CDR3 sequences were aligned to IMGT reference sequences. For a sequence to be retained, at least a six-nucleotide match to both a V gene segment and a J gene segment was required. Rearrangements were called productive when the CDR3 lacked stop codons and stayed in frame with V and J; all others were non-productive. Following IMGT convention, CDR3 was defined as the stretch from the second conserved V-encoded cysteine to the conserved J-encoded phenylalanine. The earlier analysis of about 640 of the donors excluded any sequence lacking an unambiguous match to a single V gene segment. An earlier analysis of 450 to 650 of the donors called V segments functional above 56.7% productive rearrangements and segregating when the between-donor standard deviation exceeded 5%. A statistical classification framework was developed to diagnose cytomegalovirus status using the catalog of TCR beta chain sequences. V and J gene assignment, in a later analysis, came from comparing TCR nucleotide sequences with IMGT/GENE-DB human TR gene sequences. A later analysis assigned CDR3 sequences and most-parsimonious VDJ recombination scenarios with the TCRdist pipeline. In a later analysis, each TCR beta chain was defined by its CDR3 amino acid sequence together with its V-gene family, and reads lacking a unique V-gene family were excluded. A later analysis removed 500 to 650 highly shared, low-generation-probability nucleotide sequences to deal with suspected cross-contamination and a sequencing artifact. For each public chain, a later analysis derived a clonal expansion index from normalized ranks of inferred template counts within each repertoire. In a later analysis, generation probabilities were computed using a VDJ recombination model fitted to out-of-frame rearrangements, and the results were checked against IGoR. A later analysis scored TCR-TCR, TCR-HLA and TCR-CMV co-occurrence with hypergeometric tests, applying a repertoire-size bias correction to TCR pairs. False discovery rates were estimated in a later analysis by permuting HLA or CMV assignments 20 times. In a later analysis, co-occurring TCRs were grouped using DBSCAN, and TCRdist sequence similarity was added for clustering within HLA-allele-positive subsets. For co-occurrence clustering, repertoires with fewer than 30,000 or more than 120,000 public chains were excluded, along with five repertoires with anomalous nucleotide sharing. The clones in this table, taken by TCRdb from immuneACCESS, are in-frame only. Not every clone is retained; where verified, under half of the shortfall comes from an unresolved V gene, and the cause of the rest is unknown. That table gives V, J and clone size, and the DNA gave D and trimming. This sample has around 150,000 clones in its table, and about 70% of those were observed once. 2.8% of the sample goes to the ten largest clones.

From the cysteine up to the phenylalanine, the CDR3 has a length of 17 residues. Kept here is only the CDR3 DNA, which spans 51 bases and is read in frame from base 1. Per the germline V gene, SGDLS is the CDR1 and YYNGEE is the CDR2. For this chain, trimming is 4 bases at the V end and 4 bases at the J end, and the number of junction bases without a gene match is 12. The sample comes from a study of cytomegalovirus exposure and HLA in healthy donors (dated by TCRdb to between 2016 and 2019). With regard to the full study: An earlier analysis of approximately 640 of the donors reported 276 Gb of sequence data and 117 million unique TCR beta sequences from roughly 200 million T cells. Donor age, sex, ethnicity and CMV serostatus were compiled together with the repertoire data. In the later analysis, no new phenotypic data were used to find candidate immune exposures; instead, reliance was placed on TCR beta sequences and their occurrence across donors. To predict cytomegalovirus infection status, the study brought together high-throughput TCR immunosequencing, statistical association of individual TCRs with disease status, and machine learning. A handful of DR-DQ haplotypes were handled as single units for association and clustering because linkage in the cohort was strong. The study used immunosequencing to profile the T cell repertoires of some 600 subjects and linked those repertoires to cytomegalovirus serostatus. The study aimed to test whether cataloging public T cell receptors could reveal signatures of past pathogen exposure. Typing coverage varied by locus: roughly 620-640 donors for A, B, C, DRB1 and DQB1; more than 500 for DQA1; 600 to 610 for DPA1; roughly 450 for DPB1. Along with the approximately 700-subject first cohort, a separate validation cohort of over a hundred different subjects was used. Across approximately 420 genotyped donors of the cohort, an average of roughly 250,000 unique TCR beta nucleotide sequences per donor were sequenced, and 15% to 20% of those sequences were non-productive. All discovery cohort repertoires had been generated on a single sequencing platform. The genetic ancestry cluster associated with self-reported Caucasian donors included about 81% of the roughly 400 genotyped donors. To decide whether each TCR beta V gene segment behaved as functional or pseudogenic, an earlier analysis of approximately 590 of the donors relied on high-throughput TCR beta sequencing. Both class I and class II loci were covered by HLA typing, at four-digit resolution. An early release covering roughly 600 HLA-typed donors comprised approximately 300 gigabases of sequencing data and 85 million or so unique TCR sequences. Genome-wide SNP genotypes for about 65% of the 666 donors were used in a later genetic analysis, which treated that subset as a discovery cohort. In a later analysis, previously published TCR beta repertoires from 600 to 850 donors were re-analyzed and high-resolution HLA genotyping was added so that TCR occurrence patterns could be studied. Broader findings and caveats from the paper: Immune exposure information for the cohort was limited to CMV serostatus. In a later analysis, over 15,000 TCR beta sequences were associated with specific HLA alleles at a false discovery rate of 0.05. Most TCR sequences were seen in very few donors, while some public TCRs were found in many individuals. The presence/absence analyses assumed that sequencing depth was roughly uniform across donors, and that assumption may not be true. Linkage disequilibrium might explain the correlated functional status among segregating V segments, but an unknown experimental factor could not be excluded. Broadly in line with IMGT annotations, most TCR beta V segments showed up in productive rearrangements about 90% or about 30% of the time in an earlier analysis of 450 to 600 of the donors. According to a later analysis, parvovirus B19, influenza, CMV and Epstein-Barr virus appeared linked to several top co-occurrence clusters. Cytomegalovirus status was reported to be diagnosed by the classifier with high specificity and sensitivity in both the original and validation cohorts. Assigning TCR associations to individual alleles was difficult when HLA alleles, especially DR and DQ, strongly co-occurred. In vitro tests confirmed that a few of the cytomegalovirus-associated TCR beta chains recognize cytomegalovirus antigens. The study gave a list of about 150 TCR beta chains associated with cytomegalovirus. Because HLA typing was missing for some donors at each locus, association tests included only the typed subset. A further reported finding was that TCR beta sequences accurately predicted the HLA-A and HLA-B alleles for most subjects in the first cohort. A later analysis found that HLA-associated TCR beta chains were more clonally expanded and had lower generation probabilities than equally common non-associated chains. The authors suggested that the approach could potentially be generalized to other disease states and immunological phenotypes. V-gene and J-gene trimming of TCR beta chains was associated with a missense DCLRE1C variant in a later genetic analysis, and the association was replicated in an independent cohort. Because counts were too low, roughly 17 rarely observed V segments, including chromosome 9 orphons, were left out of the earlier analysis of roughly 600 of the donors. In a later analysis, most CMV-associated TCR beta chains were found to appear HLA-restricted, with HLA associations seemingly driven largely by CMV exposure. In a later analysis, the rate of TCR association differed among HLA loci, with DRB1 alleles having the most associated TCRs and HLA-C alleles having the fewest. A later genetic analysis reported fewer N-insertions in productive TCRs among donors in an Asian-associated ancestry cluster than the 666-donor mean. This cohort had only TCR beta chains sequenced, and the lack of alpha or paired-chain data limited which features could be detected. A cluster of highly shared sequence variants was judged likely to be a technical artifact of the sequencing pipeline. Some IMGT-functional V segments, including TRBV6-2 and TRBV6-3, could not be told apart with the 87-base-pair reads, so those segments were excluded.

The cohort consisted of 670 or so healthy bone marrow donors. All cohort members were sampled while nominally healthy, although unrecorded immune exposures were likely present. The donor tested CMV seropositive and was one of the 289 seropositive cohort members. Every donor gave a peripheral blood sample, and the peripheral blood mononuclear cells from that sample were used for TCR beta sequencing. Genomic DNA extraction from the blood cell samples was performed with the Qiagen DNeasy Blood Extraction Kit. Input material: PBMCs. This sequence was found in a woman aged 40 to 49 in good health and CMV-seropositive. Recombination linked TRBV9 to TRBJ2-2, and 8 junction bases match TRBD2. The nucleotides read TGTGCCAGCAGCCCTCGGGGTAGCGGGGCGGGCACCGGGGAGCTGTTTTTT. Its translation is CASSPRGSGAGTGELFF.